This T cell receptor (beta chain) was identified during a study of vaccination effects on CD4 cells after COVID-19. Study findings and constraints: Only a few convalescent patients and no early post-infection timepoints featured in the study. Both infection-induced and vaccine-induced clones contracted markedly at late post-vaccination timepoints. In vaccinees who were healthy, merely 1 out of 255 vaccine-induced clones cross-reacted with common cold coronaviruses.

Points on this clone: The antigen is not known.

Ahead of sequencing, the ViraFEST assay grew antigen-specific CD4+ T cells using viral peptide pools. The culture ran for 10 days before CD4+ T cells were isolated. Vaccine recipients had no previous SARS-CoV-2 infection; their nucleocapsid antibodies were negative. Half-medium exchanges with IL-2 medium took place on days 3 and 7. The V gene's germline CDR1 is GTSNPN and CDR2 SVGIG (reference sequence). V lost 0 bases to trimming and J lost 8 bases; unmatched junction nucleotides: 6. The CDR3 totals 13 residues. Some clones are missing from TCRdb's copy, which holds only in-frame ones; the method was immunoSEQ multiplex PCR. Of 35,000 to 50,000 clones listed, roughly four fifths are singletons.

The V gene is TRBV30, the J gene TRBJ1-2; 7 bases agree with TRBD1. The sample was CD4+ T cells from PBMCs cultured with SARS-CoV-2 spike peptides, taken before COVID-19 vaccination. The receptor's source is a human donor who received a COVID-19 vaccine. DNA for the CDR3: TGTGCCTGGAGTGTGTCCGGCAGGGGGGGCTACACCTTC. Translated, it gives CAWSVSGRGGYTF.